Below, 4 T cell receptor beta chains from the same sample are listed, as sequenced in a study of shared clonotypes between healthy human individuals (dated by TCRdb to between 2020 and 2021). The receptor library was made with the immunoSEQ multiplex PCR assay. Imported from immuneACCESS, the table was reduced by TCRdb to in-frame sequences with V and J called. These copies leave out some clones; in studies compared against another copy, an unresolved V gene accounts for under half, and the cause of the remainder is not known. Present in this sample are about 600,000 clones, around 97% of which were seen just once. The ten biggest clones cover 0.045% to 0.06% of the sample. Specimen: naive CD4+ T cells sorted from blood. Read against the paper, the sample's cell subset or site label means: CD45RA+ positively selected. The receptor set was obtained from a young woman in good health.

The J gene is TRBJ2-7, the V gene TRBV2; TRBD2 is a possible D gene (6 bases). The germline V and J ends were trimmed by 8 bases and 2 bases, with 19 bases remaining between them. In germline, CDR1 is SNHLY, CDR2 FYNNEI. This CDR3 spans 15 amino acids. The CDR3 here is CASFPWAGRTYEQYF. In DNA form, the CDR3 reads TGTGCCAGCTTCCCGTGGGCGGGAAGAACCTACGAGCAGTACTTC.

This clone was counted a single time. The V gene is TRBV28, the J gene TRBJ1-3, with 8 bases identical to TRBD1. This CDR3 spans 15 amino acids. The germline gives CDR1 MDHEN, CDR2 SYDVKM. V trimming: 1 base; J trimming: 2 bases; junction bases outside the gene matches: 1. The CDR3 nucleotides read TGTGCCAGCAGTTTATACAGGGGGACTGGAAACACCATATATTTT. Residues: CASSLYRGTGNTIYF.

This chain connects TRBV7-9 to TRBJ1-1; D ambiguous. CDR1 and CDR2 (germline): SEHNR, FQNEAQ (reference sequence). Between the trimmed V and J ends, which lost 1 base and 2 bases, there was a span of 8 bases. The CDR3 contains 14 residues. As DNA, the CDR3 is TGTGCCAGCAGCTTAGGATGGGCTAACACTGAAGCTTTCTTT. It codes for CASSLGWANTEAFF.

This rearrangement joins TRBV29-1 to TRBJ2-7, with 7 bases that match TRBD2. V trimming: 4 bases; J trimming: 0 bases; junction bases outside the gene matches: 18. This CDR3 has 18 amino acids. Germline V gene data show CDR1 as SQVTM and CDR2 as ANQGSEA. In DNA form, the CDR3 reads TGCAGCGTTGGTTACTCCCTGAAGGTTCGCGGGAGCTCCTACGAGCAGTACTTC. This sequence encodes CSVGYSLKVRGSSYEQYF.